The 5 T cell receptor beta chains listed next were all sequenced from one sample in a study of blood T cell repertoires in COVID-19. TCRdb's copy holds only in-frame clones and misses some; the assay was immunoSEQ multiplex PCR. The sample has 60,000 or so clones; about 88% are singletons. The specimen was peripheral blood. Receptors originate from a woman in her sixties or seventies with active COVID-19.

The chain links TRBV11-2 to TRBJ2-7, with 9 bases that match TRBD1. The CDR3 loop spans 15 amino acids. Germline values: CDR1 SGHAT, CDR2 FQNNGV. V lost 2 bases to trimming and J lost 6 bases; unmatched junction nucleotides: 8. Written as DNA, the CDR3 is TGTGCCAGCAGCTTAATTTCCGGACAGGGGAGCGAGCAGTACTTC. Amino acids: CASSLISGQGSEQYF. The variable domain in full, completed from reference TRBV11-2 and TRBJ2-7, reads EAGVAQSPRYKIIEKRQSVAFWCNPISGHATLYWYQQILGQGPKLLIQFQNNGVVDDSQLPKDRFSAERLKGVDSTLKIQPAKLEDSAVYLCASSLISGQGSEQYFGPGTRLTVT.

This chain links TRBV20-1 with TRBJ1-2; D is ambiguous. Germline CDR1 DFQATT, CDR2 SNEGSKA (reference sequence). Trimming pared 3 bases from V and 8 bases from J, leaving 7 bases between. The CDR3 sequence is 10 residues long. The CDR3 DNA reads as TGCAGTGCTAGCTCGGAGGGCTACACCTTC. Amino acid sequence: CSASSEGYTF.

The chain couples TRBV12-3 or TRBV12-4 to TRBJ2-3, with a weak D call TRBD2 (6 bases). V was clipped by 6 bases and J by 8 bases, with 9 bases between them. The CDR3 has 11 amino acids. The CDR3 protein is CASRLAATQYF. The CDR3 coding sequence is TGTGCCAGCAGACTAGCAGCTACGCAGTATTTT.

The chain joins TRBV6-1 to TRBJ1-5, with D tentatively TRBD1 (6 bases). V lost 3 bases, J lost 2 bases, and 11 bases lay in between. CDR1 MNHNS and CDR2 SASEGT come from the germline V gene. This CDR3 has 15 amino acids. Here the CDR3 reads CASSEGALGNQPQHF. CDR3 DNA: TGTGCCAGCAGTGAGGGGGCTCTTGGCAATCAGCCCCAGCATTTT.

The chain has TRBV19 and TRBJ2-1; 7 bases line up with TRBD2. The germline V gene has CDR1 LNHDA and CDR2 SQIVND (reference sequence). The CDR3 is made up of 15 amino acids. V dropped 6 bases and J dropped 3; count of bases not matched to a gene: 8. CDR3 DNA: TGTGCCAGTAGCGTCCGGGACTACCACTACAATGAGCAGTTCTTC. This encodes CASSVRDYHYNEQFF. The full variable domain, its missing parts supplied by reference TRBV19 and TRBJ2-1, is DGGITQSPKYLFRKEGQNVTLSCEQNLNHDAMYWYRQDPGQGLRLIYYSQIVNDFQKGDIAEGYSVSREKKESFPLTVTSAQKNPTAFYLCASSVRDYHYNEQFFGPGTRLTVL.